These 9 T cell receptor beta chains were sequenced from one sample in a study of blood T cell repertoires in COVID-19. The protocol was immunoSEQ multiplex PCR, while the TCRdb copy is restricted to in-frame clones and leaves out a portion. The sample lists 150,000 to 200,000 clones, approximately 81% occurring once. Sequencing was done on a sample of peripheral blood. The receptor source for this set is a woman aged 45 to 65 with COVID-19, enrolled during active disease.

The chain has TRBV19 and TRBJ1-1; TRBD1 is a possible D gene (5 bases). The CDR3 covers 14 residues. Germline V gene lookup returns CDR1 LNHDA and CDR2 SQIVND (reference sequence). Trimming left V 1 base short and J 1 base short, with 7 bases between. CDR3: CASSIAQANTEAFF. CDR3 nucleotides: TGTGCCAGTAGTATAGCACAGGCGAACACTGAAGCTTTCTTT.

The chain employs TRBV4-1 and TRBJ2-7; 7 nucleotides agree with TRBD1. This CDR3 has 14 amino acids. CDR1 is MGHRA, CDR2 YSYEKL, per germline. J gave up 0 bases and V 4 bases, and 3 bases lay outside the gene matches. The CDR3: CASSLRQGSYEQYF. For the CDR3, the DNA is TGCGCCAGCAGCCTCAGACAGGGCTCCTACGAGCAGTACTTC.

V is TRBV29-1 and J is TRBJ1-3, with TRBD1 matching 9 bases. The CDR3 consists of 13 residues. In germline, CDR1 is SQVTM, CDR2 ANQGSEA. Germline trimming cut 5 bases from V and 4 bases from J; bases unmatched to any gene: 3. CDR3 DNA sequence: TGCAGCGTTCATGACAGGGGGGGAAACACCATATATTTT. Its translation is CSVHDRGGNTIYF.

V is TRBV28 and J is TRBJ2-5; 8 bases fit TRBD2. CDR3 length: 15 amino acids. Germline assignment: CDR1 MDHEN and CDR2 SYDVKM. Germline trimming cut 5 bases from V and 5 bases from J; bases unmatched to any gene: 10. CDR3 nucleotide sequence: TGTGCCAGCAGTGGCGATAGCGGGGTGGGGGAGACCCAGTACTTC. This gives the protein CASSGDSGVGETQYF.

The chain recombines TRBV7-2 with TRBJ2-6, with 8 nucleotides matching TRBD1. Germline loops: CDR1 SGHTA, CDR2 FQGNSA. This CDR3 contains 17 residues. The trim removed 4 bases at V and 2 bases at J, leaving 7 bases unmatched. The CDR3 sequence is CASSSPWTGPGANVLTF. The CDR3 nucleotides are TGTGCCAGCAGCTCACCTTGGACAGGGCCTGGGGCCAACGTCCTGACTTTC.

The J gene is TRBJ2-5, the V gene TRBV6-2 or TRBV6-3; 7 bases agree with TRBD2. The CDR3 is 14 residues long. Per germline, CDR1 MNHEY and CDR2 SVGEGT. Trimming removed 6 bases from V and 5 bases from J; junction bases left unmatched: 9. CDR3 bases: TGTGCCAGCAGCCCCGGCGGAGCGGGGGAGACCCAGTACTTC. This encodes CASSPGGAGETQYF.

A note on this clone: At one boundary the junction diverges from the germline segment, which might be a read error. This chain joins TRBV7-2 and TRBJ2-5; TRBD2 matches 9 bases. In germline, CDR1 is SGHTA, CDR2 FQGNSA. The CDR3 is 16 residues long. DNA of the CDR3: TGTGCCGGCAGCTTAGTCCCAGCGGGGGGCCAAGAGACCCAGTACTTC. This translates into CAGSLVPAGGQETQYF.

This chain joins TRBV2 and TRBJ2-1; D is uncertain. Germline loops: CDR1 SNHLY, CDR2 FYNNEI. The V and J ends lost 3 bases and 0 bases respectively, with 9 bases between them. The CDR3 loop spans 15 amino acids. CDR3 sequence reads: CASSDKVASYNEQFF. CDR3 nucleotides: TGTGCCAGCAGTGATAAGGTAGCCTCCTACAATGAGCAGTTCTTC.

The V call is TRBV10-3, the J call TRBJ2-1; maybe TRBD2 (6 bases). Between the trimmed V and J ends, which lost 6 bases and 7 bases, there was a span of 16 bases. From germline, CDR1 is ENHRY and CDR2 SYGVKD. CDR3 size: 14 residues. CDR3 sequence reads: CAISTAGLENEQFF. CDR3 bases: TGTGCCATCAGCACCGCGGGGCTCGAGAATGAGCAGTTCTTC.